The present T cell receptor beta chain was sequenced within a study of blood T cells in healthy people across ages (dated by TCRdb to 2013 to 2016). Study-wide context: In model experiments, template switching captured roughly one uniquely barcoded TCR beta cDNA molecule for every two T cells. The study measured age-related changes in TCR beta repertoire diversity using deep sequencing normalized with unique cDNA molecular identifiers. Donors were grouped into four age groups: young (average roughly 16 years), middle-aged (39), aged (over 55) and long-lived (approximately 82). For two donors (one aged 18 to 30 and one aged 80 or older), the study analyzed two additional independent replicas of 1 million unique cDNA reads from the same blood draw. Overall study results and their limits: The long-lived group showed more naive CD4+ T cells, fewer expanded clones and increased TCR diversity than the aged group, suggesting age selection. Estimates of total diversity based on one million sequenced T cells were considered lower bounds and underestimates. Observed TCR beta diversity per million T cells fell roughly linearly with age, and a significant reduction was already apparent by age about 36. Because the CMV infection status of the donors was unknown, age-related changes in expanded clonotypes may potentially have been confounded. There was a strong correlation between observed TCR beta diversity and the percentage of naive T cells measured by flow cytometry. Conclusive comparison of naive and antigen-experienced compartments was prevented by the profiling of bulk unsorted PBMCs.

Turning to this clonotype: Its target antigen remains unknown. Base qualities are not recorded, but no much larger clone differs from it by a single base.

The library was made by 5' RACE. Sequenced using an Illumina HiSeq 2500. The second PCR ran for roughly 7 to 12 cycles and used a J-beta primer mix along with a sample-barcoded 5' primer. A template-switch 5' adaptor carrying 12 random nucleotides introduced a unique molecular identifier onto each TCR beta cDNA molecule. At least 3 million CDR3-containing paired-end reads were obtained from each sample. First-strand cDNA synthesis was performed from all RNA using the Mint cDNA synthesis kit, with priming by a TRBC-specific oligonucleotide. Following uracil-DNA glycosylase treatment, a first 18-cycle PCR with universal primers M1SS and BC2_uni_R was performed on all cDNA. For the original study's pipeline: Normalization of each sample was performed by random selection of 1 million high-quality reads, each carrying a distinct molecular identifier. Instead of being binned into consensus sequences, reads that shared molecular identifiers were thrown out. CDR3 identification, clonotype clustering and error correction used MiTCR with a Q25 quality threshold and the strictest error-elimination algorithm. Lower-bound total TCR beta diversity was estimated with a nonparametric unseen species model using Euler transformation. TCRdb trimmed public reads at Q25 via fastp, called clones via MiXCR and kept in-frame beta chains. Each entry merges the rows of one CDR3 protein and shows their most common DNA and genes. The V and J calls were not made by the authors but by TCRdb's processing. The sample yields over a million distinct CDR3 sequences; about 25% were counted once. The top ten hold less than 0.85% of the sample.

CDR1 and CDR2 are read off the germline V gene as ENHRY and SYGVKD. Including the terminal cysteine and phenylalanine, the CDR3 comprises 13 residues. Of the read, only the CDR3 DNA is kept; its 39 bases are in frame from base 1. Ends trimmed: V by 8 bases, J by 0 bases; bases unmatched to a gene: 3. Systemically healthy Caucasian individuals from Russia, 35 to 50 in total and aged about 6 to 90 years, were included as donors. Ten milliliters of peripheral blood were drawn from each donor into EDTA-treated Vacutainer tubes. Ficoll-Paque density-gradient centrifugation was used to isolate PBMCs, with at least 7 million obtained per sample. Trizol reagent was used to extract total RNA from PBMCs, with at least 6 micrograms per sample. For every donor, an aliquot of PBMCs went through flow cytometry to measure the percentages of naive CD45RAhigh/CD27high T cells. These records were also assigned to another study, of T cells of mothers and their children. As the second paper documents: Donors were nine systemically healthy Caucasian individuals: three mothers and their six children. cDNA synthesis used all of the extracted RNA, with 1.5 ug of RNA in each 15 ul reaction. In the second PCR, sample barcodes and 2-4 random nucleotides were introduced via the M1S primer. More than 8.5 million TCR beta CDR3 reads were obtained from each mother, and roughly 3 million reads were obtained from each child. TCR recombination output is similarly shaped by thymic selection in related and unrelated pairs, with a minor effect exerted by inherited differences. Related mother-child pairs always showed normalized repertoire overlap that was slightly higher than in unrelated mother-child pairs, though the difference was never significant. No persistent microchimeric T cell clones were detected, at a sensitivity of roughly 100 clones per million clonotypes. In the study, deep NGS was used to compare the TCR beta repertoires of mothers and children, and features distinguishing related mother-child pairs from unrelated individuals were sought. On average, the children were around 11 +/- 4 years old, while the mothers were around 40 +/- 4 years old. After adapters were ligated using NEBNext reagents, the libraries underwent 100+100 nt paired-end sequencing on an Illumina HiSeq 2000. To prevent cross-contamination, the mother and child libraries were prepared one month apart and sequenced in separate runs. Between roughly 500,000 and 2,300,000 distinct TCR beta clonotypes were identified per donor. Naive TCR beta clonotypes were estimated from low-frequency clonotypes matched to each donor's FACS-determined naive share, without sorting.

In this chain, TRBV10-3 is recombined with TRBJ2-7, and TRBD1 matches 8 of the central bases. The sequence was collected from a girl between 2 and 10 years old in good health. Sequencing was performed on blood. The DNA is as follows: TGTGCCATCGGGGGACAGGTCTCCTACGAGCAGTACTTC. This is translated as CAIGGQVSYEQYF.